What follows are 17 T cell receptor beta chains derived from one specimen sequenced in a study of T cell changes during pregnancy in multiple sclerosis. Clones were sequenced by immunoSEQ multiplex PCR, and TCRdb holds only the in-frame ones, with some missing. Here the sample spans around 19,000 clones, 88% being singletons. This sample comprised CD8+ T cells from peripheral blood mononuclear cells, obtained in the third trimester of pregnancy. The receptors derive from a female donor in good health, enrolled as a control in a pregnancy study.

V is TRBV11-2 and J is TRBJ2-7; tentatively, D is TRBD2 (5 bases). From germline, CDR1 is SGHAT and CDR2 FQNNGV. V was clipped by 3 bases and J by 5 bases, with 14 bases between them. CDR3 length: 14 residues. This chain's CDR3 is CASSFDYPRHEQYF. In DNA, the CDR3 is TGTGCCAGCAGCTTCGACTACCCTCGGCACGAGCAGTACTTC.

This rearrangement joins TRBV6-6 to TRBJ2-5; perhaps TRBD2 as D (5 bases). The CDR3 runs to 14 residues. V lost 5 bases and J 1 base, leaving 11 bases between the germline ends. From germline, CDR1 is MNHNY and CDR2 SVGAGI (reference sequence). The CDR3: CASSPPGIQETQYF. The DNA for the CDR3 is TGTGCCAGCAGTCCACCGGGAATCCAAGAGACCCAGTACTTC.

The chain is built from TRBV6-5 and TRBJ1-5; the match to TRBD1 covers 9 bases. The germline V gene encodes CDR1 MNHEY and CDR2 SVGAGI. This CDR3 contains 15 residues. J was trimmed by 3 bases and V by 6 bases; bases with no gene match: 6. CDR3 sequence (DNA): TGTGCCAGCAGCACCCGGACAGGGGTCAATCAGCCCCAGCATTTT. This encodes CASSTRTGVNQPQHF.

The V call is TRBV4-1, the J call TRBJ1-4, with 7 bases identical to TRBD1. CDR1 is MGHRA, CDR2 YSYEKL, per germline. After removal of 0 bases from V and 8 bases from J, the junction contained 15 bases not matched to a gene. CDR3 length: 18 residues. The CDR3 bases are TGCGCCAGCAGCCAAGAAGGGCGGATAGGGGGCTCTCGGGAAAAACTGTTTTTT. Encoded protein: CASSQEGRIGGSREKLFF.

The chain employs TRBV25-1 and TRBJ2-2; possibly TRBD2 for D (6 bases). Germline CDR1 reads MGHDK; CDR2 reads SYGVNS. Trimming removed 6 bases from V and 6 bases from J, with 8 bases in between. The CDR3 totals 12 residues. In DNA form, the CDR3 reads TGTGCCAGCAGGGGGGGTCCCGGGGAGCTGTTTTTT. Translated: CASRGGPGELFF.

The chain links TRBV6-6 to TRBJ1-2; weak D call: TRBD1 (5 bases). V was shortened by 6 bases and J by 8 bases, with 19 bases between the two germline ends. The CDR3 is 14 residues long. Germline CDR1 reads MNHNY; CDR2 reads SVGAGI (reference sequence). The CDR3: CASSQSQGIEGYTF. CDR3 DNA: TGTGCCAGCAGCCAATCCCAGGGTATTGAGGGCTACACCTTC.

The rearrangement uses TRBV6-1 and TRBJ2-3; possibly TRBD2 for D (7 bases). Germline-derived CDR1 and CDR2 are MNHNS and SASEGT. The ends were cut back, 7 bases at V and 3 bases at J, with 14 bases in the middle. The CDR3 loop spans 14 amino acids. CDR3 coding DNA: TGTGCCAGCACTGTGGGGGGGCCGACAGATACGCAGTATTTT. Translated: CASTVGGPTDTQYF.

V is TRBV15 and J is TRBJ2-7, with 7 bases fitting TRBD1. The germline V gene encodes CDR1 LNHNV and CDR2 YYDKDF (reference sequence). The ends lost 3 bases at V and 6 bases at J; junction bases unmatched: 11. This CDR3 contains 15 residues. CDR3 residues: CATSRRQGNMREQYF. CDR3 sequence (DNA): TGTGCCACCAGCAGGCGACAGGGAAATATGCGCGAGCAGTACTTC.

The CDR3 protein is CASSPAGGATNEKLFF. As DNA, the CDR3 is TGTGCCAGCAGCCCAGCCGGAGGTGCAACTAATGAAAAACTGTTTTTT. The chain carries TRBV13 and TRBJ1-4; no clear D gene. The V end was cut by 5 bases, the J end by 0 bases, with 13 bases between. This CDR3 is built from 16 residues. Per germline, CDR1 PRHDT and CDR2 FYEKMQ (reference sequence).

The chain uses TRBV28 and TRBJ2-5; 8 nucleotides line up with TRBD2. Trimming took 2 bases from V and 0 from J; bases not matched to a gene: 8. Germline lookup yields CDR1 MDHEN and CDR2 SYDVKM. There are 17 residues in the CDR3. The CDR3 is CASSLAVAGPYQETQYF. The CDR3 DNA follows: TGTGCCAGCAGTTTAGCCGTAGCGGGACCTTACCAAGAGACCCAGTACTTC.

The V gene is TRBV6-1, the J gene TRBJ2-5, with 11 bases identical to TRBD1. Germline V gene data show CDR1 as MNHNS and CDR2 as SASEGT. The CDR3 contains 15 residues. Unmatched junction bases numbered 4, after V lost 3 bases and J lost 4 bases. For the CDR3, the DNA is TGTGCCAGCAGTGACGGGACAGGGGGTCTAGAGACCCAGTACTTC. This gives the protein CASSDGTGGLETQYF.

CDR3 loop: CASSVQGLDKNIQYF. CDR3 DNA sequence: TGTGCCAGCAGCGTTCAGGGACTAGATAAAAACATTCAGTACTTC. This chain uses TRBV6-4 with TRBJ2-4; 8 nucleotides agree with TRBD2. V shed 6 bases, J shed 4 bases, and the junction held 8 bases outside the gene matches. CDR1 and CDR2 (germline): MRHNA, SNTAGT. The CDR3 sequence is 15 residues long.

The V and J genes are TRBV19 and TRBJ2-7; 7 nucleotides align to TRBD1. CDR3 length: 14 amino acids. Germline V CDR1 and CDR2: LNHDA, SQIVND (reference sequence). Unmatched junction bases numbered 6, after V lost 3 bases and J lost 4 bases. This CDR3 reads CASSISGTAYEQYF. CDR3 nucleotides: TGTGCCAGTAGTATCTCCGGGACAGCTTACGAGCAGTACTTC.

The rearrangement uses TRBV27 and TRBJ1-6, with 10 bases identical to TRBD1. CDR3 length: 13 amino acids. The trim removed 8 bases at V and 7 bases at J, leaving 2 bases unmatched. The germline CDR1 and CDR2 sequences are MNHEY and SMNVEV (reference sequence). CDR3 loop: CASGTGVNSPLHF. The CDR3, as DNA: TGTGCCAGCGGGACAGGGGTCAATTCACCCCTCCACTTT.

The chain joins TRBV27 to TRBJ1-2, with TRBD1 matching 8 bases. Germline loops: CDR1 MNHEY, CDR2 SMNVEV (reference sequence). Trimming cost V 6 bases and J 4 bases; bases outside gene matches: 4. This CDR3 region has 13 residues. CDR3 in amino acids: CASSLGTGYGYTF. Here the CDR3 DNA reads TGTGCCAGCAGCCTCGGGACAGGCTATGGCTACACCTTC.

The chain links TRBV4-1 to TRBJ2-5, with 12 bases that match TRBD2. Per the germline V gene, CDR1 is MGHRA and CDR2 is YSYEKL. V trimming: 4 bases; J trimming: 4 bases; junction bases outside the gene matches: 16. The CDR3 covers 19 residues. CDR3 in DNA: TGCGCCAGCAGCCGCGTCCAGGCTTTCGGACTAGCGGGAAGAGAGACCCAGTACTTC. Residues: CASSRVQAFGLAGRETQYF.

The J gene is TRBJ2-1, the V gene TRBV9; 10 positions match TRBD2. The CDR3 has 15 amino acids. Germline lookup yields CDR1 SGDLS and CDR2 YYNGEE. With 0 bases clipped from V and 7 bases from J, the junction kept 4 bases outside the gene matches. CDR3 residues: CASSVGVAGGNEQFF. The CDR3 DNA reads TGTGCCAGCAGCGTAGGAGTAGCGGGGGGAAATGAGCAGTTCTTC.